The 21 T cell receptor beta chains reported below all come from one sample, sequenced in a study of T cell repertoires in cytomegalovirus infection. In TCRdb, the reads were re-called with MiXCR into one record per CDR3 protein. The sample includes 400,000 to 550,000 distinct CDR3 sequences, over 9% of them seen just once. The sequencing sample was made of PBMCs. The receptors stem from a human donor in good health (CMV status not recorded). Some clones in this sample may be carry-over from other donors' samples.

The V and J genes are TRBV7-9 and TRBJ2-4; weak D call: TRBD2 (6 bases). V was trimmed by 6 bases and J by 2 bases, leaving 11 bases between them. Germline values: CDR1 SEHNR, CDR2 FQNEAQ (reference sequence). CDR3 length equals 14 residues. The CDR3 coding sequence is TGTGCCAGCAGTCCTGGAGGGACCAAAAACATTCAGTACTTC. Its protein product is CASSPGGTKNIQYF. Filled out from reference TRBV7-9 and TRBJ2-4, the complete variable domain reads DTGVSQNPRHKITKRGQNVTFRCDPISEHNRLYWYRQTLGQGPEFLTYFQNEAQLEKSRLLSDRFSAERPKGSFSTLEIQRTEQGDSAMYLCASSPGGTKNIQYFGAGTRLSVL.

At least ten counts were recorded for this clonotype. V usage is TRBV10-3 and J usage is TRBJ1-5, with 9 nucleotides matching TRBD1. V dropped 0 bases and J dropped 2; count of bases not matched to a gene: 2. The germline V gene has CDR1 ENHRY and CDR2 SYGVKD. The CDR3 extends over 16 amino acids. CDR3 in amino acids: CAISESRTGGNQPQHF. As DNA, the CDR3 is TGTGCCATCAGTGAGTCGCGGACAGGGGGCAATCAGCCCCAGCATTTT.

In this sample, this clonotype turned up a few times. The J gene is TRBJ1-4, the V gene TRBV5-1, with 8 nucleotides matching TRBD1. Germline V gene sequence: CDR1 SGHRS, CDR2 YFSETQ. This CDR3 is built from 16 residues. V lost 4 bases, J lost 1 base, and 6 bases stayed unmatched. This CDR3 is CASSPGQELTNEKLFF. In DNA, the CDR3 is TGCGCCAGCAGCCCGGGACAGGAATTAACTAATGAAAAACTGTTTTTT.

The table lists this clonotype with a few counts. The chain employs TRBV14 and TRBJ2-6; 7 nucleotides match TRBD1. The CDR3 is 16 amino acids. The germline CDR1 and CDR2 sequences are SGHDN and FVKESK. The V and J ends lost 5 bases and 2 bases, in that order; junction bases with no gene match: 6. The CDR3 here is CASSETGSPGANVLTF. In DNA, the CDR3 is TGTGCCAGCAGCGAGACAGGGTCCCCTGGGGCCAACGTCCTGACTTTC.

The gene calls are TRBV15 and TRBJ1-1, with a possible D match to TRBD1 (6 bases). V was pared by 5 bases and J by 1 base, with 14 bases between. This CDR3 contains 15 residues. CDR1 is LNHNV, CDR2 YYDKDF, per germline (reference sequence). DNA of the CDR3: TGTGCCACCAGCGCACAGGGCCTAGGGAACACTGAAGCTTTCTTT. Protein: CATSAQGLGNTEAFF.

This clonotype was picked up many times. V is TRBV2 and J is TRBJ1-2, with TRBD1 as a possible D gene (6 bases). Germline CDR1 SNHLY, CDR2 FYNNEI. The ends were cut back, 7 bases at V and 8 bases at J, with 23 bases in the middle. The CDR3 spans 15 residues. CDR3 sequence: CASKDSLSPWGGYTF. The CDR3 nucleotides read TGTGCCAGCAAGGACAGCCTCTCCCCCTGGGGAGGCTACACCTTC.

The V call is TRBV9, the J call TRBJ2-5; D is undetermined. Trimming pared 3 bases from V and 4 bases from J, leaving 13 bases between. The CDR3 spans 14 residues. CDR1 is SGDLS, CDR2 YYNGEE, per germline. The DNA of the CDR3 is TGTGCCAGCAGCGGAATAGGGCGGTTAGAGACCCAGTACTTC. Its translation: CASSGIGRLETQYF.

This clonotype appeared many times. This sequence joins TRBV5-4 and TRBJ1-5, with D unclear. In germline, CDR1 is SGHNT, CDR2 YYREEE (reference sequence). V was clipped by 0 bases and J by 3 bases, with 7 bases between them. This CDR3 comprises 14 residues. CDR3 residues: CASSLDGYNQPQHF. The CDR3 nucleotides are TGTGCCAGCAGCTTGGACGGCTACAATCAGCCCCAGCATTTT.

This clonotype was recorded many times. The chain combines TRBV20-1 with TRBJ2-7; 13 nucleotides align to TRBD2. V dropped 3 bases and J dropped 6; count of bases not matched to a gene: 11. The CDR3 consists of 16 residues. Germline loops: CDR1 DFQATT, CDR2 SNEGSKA (reference sequence). As DNA, the CDR3 is TGCAGTGCTAGTGGTCGGACTAGCGGGAGTGGTGCCGAGCAGTACTTC. Amino acids: CSASGRTSGSGAEQYF.

The sample holds many counts of this clonotype. The rearrangement uses TRBV2 and TRBJ2-5; D gene uncertain. V was cut by 7 bases and J by 6 bases, with 6 bases left in between. There are 10 residues in the CDR3. Germline lookup yields CDR1 SNHLY and CDR2 FYNNEI. The CDR3 reads CASTKQTQYF. As DNA, the CDR3 is TGTGCCAGCACGAAACAGACCCAGTACTTC. Supplemented by reference TRBV2 and TRBJ2-5, the full variable domain reads EPEVTQTPSHQVTQMGQEVILRCVPISNHLYFYWYRQILGQKVEFLVSFYNNEISEKSEIFDDQFSVERPDGSNFTLKIRSTKLEDSAMYFCASTKQTQYFGPGTRLLVL.

The table lists this clonotype with many counts. The CDR3 DNA follows: TGTGCCAGCAGCTTAATCAGCGGGGGGGTGGATGAGCAGTTCTTC. This encodes CASSLISGGVDEQFF. This sequence joins TRBV7-3 and TRBJ2-1; TRBD2 matches at 10 bases. From germline, CDR1 is SGHTA and CDR2 FQGTGA. This CDR3 spans 15 amino acids. Trimming at V came to 1 base and at J to 8 bases, leaving 5 bases not matched to a gene.

The V gene is TRBV6-5, the J gene TRBJ1-1; no clear D. V was clipped by 2 bases and J by 1 base, with 5 bases between them. From germline, CDR1 is MNHEY and CDR2 SVGAGI. The CDR3 spans 13 residues. Written as DNA, the CDR3 is TGTGCCAGCAGTTACCCCGGGAACACTGAAGCTTTCTTT. Amino acids: CASSYPGNTEAFF.

Comments on this clonotype: With a much larger clone just one base away, this may be a read error. V and J are TRBV18 and TRBJ2-3, with D maybe TRBD1 (5 bases). Deletions cut 8 bases from V and 3 bases from J, with 15 bases between. CDR1 is KGHSH, CDR2 LQKENI, per germline. The CDR3 runs to 14 residues. CDR3 protein: CASPRNKGTDTQYF. CDR3 sequence (DNA): TGTGCCAGCCCACGAAATAAGGGGACAGATACGCAGTATTTT.

The chain has TRBV5-1 and TRBJ2-3; 8 nucleotides align to TRBD2. This CDR3 has 16 residues. The V segment lost 4 bases and the J segment 5 bases; nucleotides outside the gene matches: 12. Germline-derived CDR1 and CDR2 are SGHRS and YFSETQ. CDR3 in amino acids: CASSGVSGGPGDTQYF. The CDR3 region has the DNA TGCGCCAGCAGCGGGGTGTCGGGGGGGCCAGGAGATACGCAGTATTTT.

This clonotype was counted many times. The V and J genes are TRBV19 and TRBJ1-1, with a tentative D call TRBD1 (6 bases). The CDR3 totals 14 residues. Trimming removed 7 bases from V and 0 bases from J, with 12 bases in between. Germline V gives CDR1 LNHDA, CDR2 SQIVND (reference sequence). This CDR3 is CASKGKGVNTEAFF. CDR3 nucleotides: TGTGCCAGTAAAGGGAAGGGGGTGAACACTGAAGCTTTCTTT.

This clonotype was seen repeatedly, ten times or more. The rearrangement uses TRBV12-3 or TRBV12-4 and TRBJ1-2; tentatively, D is TRBD1 (6 bases). The length of the CDR3 is 13 residues. Trimming shortened V by 8 bases and J by 5 bases, and 15 bases separated the two germline ends. The CDR3 sequence is CASSYGGLYGYTF. CDR3 sequence (DNA): TGTGCCAGCTCCTACGGGGGCCTGTATGGCTACACCTTC.

This clonotype has only a few counts. V gene TRBV15 combines with J gene TRBJ1-5; D might be TRBD1 (5 bases). The V gene lost 5 bases and the J gene lost 1 base, with 15 bases spanning the gap. Looked up from germline, CDR1 is LNHNV and CDR2 is YYDKDF (reference sequence). There are 16 residues in the CDR3. DNA of the CDR3: TGTGCCACCAGCGACCGGAAGACAGCCAGCAATCAGCCCCAGCATTTT. Translated: CATSDRKTASNQPQHF.

The rearrangement joins TRBV10-3 to TRBJ2-1; D gene ambiguous. The V and J ends lost 3 bases and 5 bases respectively, with 8 bases between them. The germline V gene encodes CDR1 ENHRY and CDR2 SYGVKD. This CDR3 has 13 amino acids. Written as DNA, the CDR3 is TGTGCCATCAGTGAAAAGGGAAACAATGAGCAGTTCTTC. Amino acids: CAISEKGNNEQFF.

This clonotype has only a few counts. The V call is TRBV6-5, the J call TRBJ2-7; TRBD2 matches at 8 bases. V shed 6 bases, J shed 4 bases, and the junction held 11 bases outside the gene matches. Germline CDR1 is MNHEY and CDR2 is SVGAGI. CDR3 length: 15 amino acids. CDR3 bases: TGTGCCAGCAGCCCCCTATTAGCGGGAATGTACGAGCAGTACTTC. This codes for CASSPLLAGMYEQYF.

This clonotype was seen only a few times. This chain connects TRBV24-1 to TRBJ2-5; 9 bases match TRBD1. V lost 5 bases and J lost 4; bases outside the gene matches: 7. The CDR3 loop spans 15 amino acids. CDR1 and CDR2 from the germline V gene are KGHDR and SFDVKD. The CDR3 DNA reads TGTGCCACCAGTGCCCTACAGGGGGCAAGAGAGACCCAGTACTTC. Amino acids: CATSALQGARETQYF.

This clonotype showed up just a few times. The chain links TRBV20-1 to TRBJ1-5; D not certain. In germline, CDR1 is DFQATT, CDR2 SNEGSKA (reference sequence). V dropped 1 base and J dropped 11 bases, with 15 bases sitting between them. CDR3 length: 13 amino acids. CDR3 coding DNA: TGCAGTGCTAGAGCACCGGGCCCTAGGTCCCAGCATTTT. Its protein product is CSARAPGPRSQHF.